These 5 T cell receptor beta chains came from one sample sequenced in a study of identical twins (dated by TCRdb to the mid-2010s). Libraries were prepared through 5' RACE. The reads were generated on an Illumina HiSeq 2000. TCRdb reworked the public reads: Q25 trimming with fastp, MiXCR clone assembly, productive beta chains retained. Entries that share a CDR3 protein sequence are merged under the most common genes and DNA. Counted in this sample were 300,000 to 350,000 distinct CDR3 sequences; more than 9% of them appeared once. Approximately 7.9% of the sample comes from the top ten. These sequences were also reported in another study, on yellow fever vaccine responses in identical twins.

Sequences were obtained from CD8+ T cells sorted from blood. These receptor sequences come from a young woman in good health.

The chain combines TRBV5-6 with TRBJ2-1; no clear D gene. Germline values: CDR1 SGHDT, CDR2 YYEEEE. The CDR3 sequence is 17 residues long. The V and J ends lost 0 bases and 0 bases respectively, with 13 bases between them. In DNA, the CDR3 is TGTGCCAGCAGCTTGGTGGAAGGCTCTAGCTCCTACAATGAGCAGTTCTTC. This codes for CASSLVEGSSSYNEQFF.

In this sample, this clonotype turned up many times. This chain uses TRBV15 with TRBJ1-5; D remains unclear. V was cut by 0 bases and J by 2 bases, with 11 bases left in between. The CDR3 runs to 16 residues. Germline-derived CDR1 and CDR2 are LNHNV and YYDKDF (reference sequence). CDR3 sequence reads: CATSRDTAFGNQPQHF. The DNA for the CDR3 is TGTGCCACCAGCAGAGATACGGCCTTTGGCAATCAGCCCCAGCATTTT.

This clonotype was observed at least ten times. The rearrangement uses TRBV5-1 and TRBJ2-7; 14 bases are a match to TRBD2. Germline assignment: CDR1 SGHRS and CDR2 YFSETQ. J gave up 7 bases and V 3 bases, and 6 bases lay outside the gene matches. CDR3 size: 15 residues. DNA of the CDR3: TGCGCCAGCAGCTCCGGGACTAGCGGGAGAGAAGAGCAGTACTTC. This sequence encodes CASSSGTSGREEQYF.

The J gene is TRBJ2-3, the V gene TRBV18; D call uncertain. Germline loops: CDR1 KGHSH, CDR2 LQKENI. The CDR3 covers 14 residues. V was shortened by 6 bases and J by 2 bases, with 12 bases between the two germline ends. The DNA for the CDR3 is TGTGCCAGCTCCCCCTGGAGCGACACAGATACGCAGTATTTT. Its translation is CASSPWSDTDTQYF.

This clonotype was detected ten times or more. The chain carries TRBV4-2 and TRBJ2-7; 8 bases align to TRBD1. In germline, CDR1 is LGHNA, CDR2 YNFKEQ. After removal of 4 bases from V and 3 bases from J, the junction contained 2 bases not matched to a gene. The CDR3 has 13 residues. The CDR3 region has the DNA TGTGCCAGCAGCCCGGGACAGGACTACGAGCAGTACTTC. Translation: CASSPGQDYEQYF.